The rows below give T cell receptor beta chains drawn from one sample of a study. From the RT-PCR reads, TCRdb called clonotypes with MiXCR, one entry per CDR3 protein. Of about 700,000 distinct CDR3 sequences listed, 14% are singletons. The sample was memory CD4+ T cells from blood. All receptors derive from a female donor in good health, serving as a healthy control. Both conserved end residues are part of each CDR3. A D gene is named only where the DNA matches it firmly. The size entry is marked missing in some rows and otherwise reads once, few, many or a size class.

clone_size: NA; j_call: TRBJ1-4; d_call: NA; v_call: TRBV7-8; cdr3_nt: TGTGCCAGCAGCCCCCTCCGTGGTACAGCATCGGTCGGGTATGATGAAAAACTGTTTTTT; cdr3_aa: CASSPLRGTASVGYDEKLFF
clone_size: NA; j_call: TRBJ1-1; d_call: NA; v_call: TRBV14; cdr3_nt: TGTGCCAGCAGCCCCGAACGGACAACTACTCTAAAAGCTTTCTTT; cdr3_aa: CASSPERTTTLKAFF
clone_size: many; j_call: TRBJ2-1; d_call: TRBD2; v_call: TRBV7-3; cdr3_nt: TGTGCCAGCAGTCGTTGGGGACTGAATAGCGGGAGTGGAAATGAGCAGTTCTTC; cdr3_aa: CASSRWGLNSGSGNEQFF
clone_size: many; j_call: TRBJ1-2; d_call: TRBD1; v_call: TRBV29-1; cdr3_nt: TGCAGCGTGTCGACAGGGGGCGGAGATGGCTACACCTTC; cdr3_aa: CSVSTGGGDGYTF
clone_size: few; j_call: TRBJ2-2; d_call: TRBD1; v_call: TRBV7-8; cdr3_nt: TGTGCCAGCAGCCCGCGACAGGGTTTTAACACCGGGGAGCTGTTTTTT; cdr3_aa: CASSPRQGFNTGELFF
clone_size: many; j_call: TRBJ2-7; d_call: TRBD2; v_call: TRBV6-2/TRBV6-3; cdr3_nt: TGTGCCAGCTCGACCACGGGACTAGCGGTCTACGAGCAGTACTTC; cdr3_aa: CASSTTGLAVYEQYF
clone_size: NA; j_call: TRBJ2-1; d_call: TRBD2; v_call: TRBV10-3; cdr3_nt: TGTGCCATCAAACTAGCGGGAGGTTCCTACAATGAGCAGTTCTTC; cdr3_aa: CAIKLAGGSYNEQFF
clone_size: NA; j_call: TRBJ2-3; d_call: TRBD2; v_call: TRBV7-6; cdr3_nt: TGTGCCAGCAGCTTGGGGCCTCCCAGCGGGACGACAGATACGCAGTATTTT; cdr3_aa: CASSLGPPSGTTDTQYF
clone_size: many; j_call: TRBJ2-5; d_call: NA; v_call: TRBV11-2; cdr3_nt: TGCGCCAGCAGCTTGGCCGGTTCGGAGACCCAGTACTTC; cdr3_aa: CASSLAGSETQYF
clone_size: NA; j_call: TRBJ1-2; d_call: TRBD1; v_call: TRBV9; cdr3_nt: TGTGCCAGCAGCGTCCAGACAGGGTTGGGGGGCTACACCTTC; cdr3_aa: CASSVQTGLGGYTF
clone_size: NA; j_call: TRBJ2-2; d_call: NA; v_call: TRBV20-1; cdr3_nt: TGCAGTGCTAGCCACAGACGTGGCGCCACCGGGGAGCTGTTTTTT; cdr3_aa: CSASHRRGATGELFF
clone_size: many; j_call: TRBJ2-6; d_call: TRBD1; v_call: TRBV7-3; cdr3_nt: TGTGCCAGCAGCTTATTTCATATTGGGACAGGCCCTTCTGGGGCCAACGTCCTGACTTTC; cdr3_aa: CASSLFHIGTGPSGANVLTF
clone_size: few; j_call: TRBJ1-4; d_call: NA; v_call: TRBV18; cdr3_nt: TGTGCCAGCTCACCCCCAGGAAGGAATGAAAAACTGTTTTTT; cdr3_aa: CASSPPGRNEKLFF
clone_size: NA; j_call: TRBJ2-3; d_call: NA; v_call: TRBV7-3; cdr3_nt: TGTGCCAGCAGCTTAATGCAAAGCACAGATACGCAGTATTTT; cdr3_aa: CASSLMQSTDTQYF
clone_size: few; j_call: TRBJ1-5; d_call: NA; v_call: TRBV5-8; cdr3_nt: TGTGCCAGCAGCGGCCGGGGTGGGGGATATAATCAGCCCCAGCATTTT; cdr3_aa: CASSGRGGGYNQPQHF
clone_size: many; j_call: TRBJ2-1; d_call: NA; v_call: TRBV7-9; cdr3_nt: TGTGCCAGCAGCTTCGGGCACTACTATAACAATGAGCAGTTCTTC; cdr3_aa: CASSFGHYYNNEQFF
clone_size: few; j_call: TRBJ2-2; d_call: NA; v_call: TRBV12-3/TRBV12-4; cdr3_nt: TGTGCCAGCAGCTCTGGGAACCTAGCTTATAACACCGGGGAGCTGTTTTTT; cdr3_aa: CASSSGNLAYNTGELFF
clone_size: NA; j_call: TRBJ2-2; d_call: NA; v_call: TRBV2; cdr3_nt: TGTGCCAGCCTCCTAGGGGCCGCATCCGGGGAGCTGTTTTTT; cdr3_aa: CASLLGAASGELFF
clone_size: few; j_call: TRBJ1-3; d_call: NA; v_call: TRBV20-1; cdr3_nt: TGCAGTGCTAGGGGGGCTGGAAACACCATATATTTT; cdr3_aa: CSARGAGNTIYF
clone_size: NA; j_call: TRBJ1-1; d_call: NA; v_call: TRBV6-5; cdr3_nt: TGTGCCAGCAGTTACGTAGTGAACACTGAAGCTTTCTTT; cdr3_aa: CASSYVVNTEAFF
clone_size: NA; j_call: TRBJ1-1; d_call: TRBD1; v_call: TRBV9; cdr3_nt: TGTGCCAGCAGCGTGTCGGGACAGGGCCCTGAAGCTTTCTTT; cdr3_aa: CASSVSGQGPEAFF
clone_size: few; j_call: TRBJ2-5; d_call: NA; v_call: TRBV6-1; cdr3_nt: TGTGCCAGCAGTGAAACGCGAGCTGATACCCAAGAGACCCAGTACTTC; cdr3_aa: CASSETRADTQETQYF
clone_size: many; j_call: TRBJ2-1; d_call: NA; v_call: TRBV6-2/TRBV6-3; cdr3_nt: TGTGCCAGCAGTTCCAGGACCTCCAGCGGCCCAAGCTCCTACAATGAGCAGTTCTTC; cdr3_aa: CASSSRTSSGPSSYNEQFF
clone_size: many; j_call: TRBJ2-1; d_call: NA; v_call: TRBV20-1; cdr3_nt: TGCAGTGCTAGAGTAATGACTAGATTGAACAATGAGCAGTTCTTC; cdr3_aa: CSARVMTRLNNEQFF
clone_size: NA; j_call: TRBJ2-7; d_call: NA; v_call: TRBV5-8; cdr3_nt: TGTGCCAGCAGCTTGGTCGTGCAGTACTTC; cdr3_aa: CASSLVVQYF
clone_size: NA; j_call: TRBJ2-1; d_call: TRBD2; v_call: TRBV18; cdr3_nt: TGTGCCAGCTCACCACCGAAGGGACTAGCAGACAATGAGCAGTTCTTC; cdr3_aa: CASSPPKGLADNEQFF
clone_size: NA; j_call: TRBJ2-7; d_call: NA; v_call: TRBV6-2/TRBV6-3; cdr3_nt: TGTGCCAGCAGGGACAGCCTATATACGAAGGAGCAGTACTTC; cdr3_aa: CASRDSLYTKEQYF
clone_size: NA; j_call: TRBJ1-2; d_call: NA; v_call: TRBV7-9; cdr3_nt: TGTGCCAGCAGCTTAGACTCGACAGCCTATGGCTACACCTTC; cdr3_aa: CASSLDSTAYGYTF
clone_size: NA; j_call: TRBJ2-3; d_call: TRBD2; v_call: TRBV10-3; cdr3_nt: TGTGCCATCAGTGACTCTCCCGTGGGCGGGGGGACAGATACGCAGTATTTT; cdr3_aa: CAISDSPVGGGTDTQYF
clone_size: NA; j_call: TRBJ1-2; d_call: NA; v_call: TRBV12-3/TRBV12-4; cdr3_nt: TGTGCCAGCAGTTCTACCTTACTGGGCACACAGAAAGGAGGCTATGGCTACACCTTC; cdr3_aa: CASSSTLLGTQKGGYGYTF
clone_size: NA; j_call: TRBJ2-3; d_call: NA; v_call: TRBV4-3; cdr3_nt: TGCGCCAGCAGCCAAGAAAGGGACCCGGTTCCGGCAGATACGCAGTATTTT; cdr3_aa: CASSQERDPVPADTQYF
clone_size: NA; j_call: TRBJ2-1; d_call: NA; v_call: TRBV15; cdr3_nt: TGTGCCACCAGCAGAAAAGACAGGGACTCCAATGAGCAGTTCTTC; cdr3_aa: CATSRKDRDSNEQFF
clone_size: NA; j_call: TRBJ2-3; d_call: TRBD1; v_call: TRBV10-3; cdr3_nt: TGTGCCATCAGTGACTCACAGGGGGCCGGAGATACGCAGTATTTT; cdr3_aa: CAISDSQGAGDTQYF
clone_size: NA; j_call: TRBJ1-1; d_call: NA; v_call: TRBV6-1; cdr3_nt: TGTGCCAGCCGCCATAGGGTTATGAACACTGAAGCTTTCTTT; cdr3_aa: CASRHRVMNTEAFF
clone_size: NA; j_call: TRBJ2-7; d_call: TRBD2; v_call: TRBV7-9; cdr3_nt: TGTGCCAGCAGCCCCCCCGGGACTAGCGGGAGCGAGCAGTACTTC; cdr3_aa: CASSPPGTSGSEQYF
clone_size: NA; j_call: TRBJ2-2; d_call: TRBD1; v_call: TRBV9; cdr3_nt: TGTGCCAGCAGCGTAGCCGGACAGGGGAGAGGTGTGAACACCGGGGAGCTGTTTTTT; cdr3_aa: CASSVAGQGRGVNTGELFF
clone_size: NA; j_call: TRBJ1-2; d_call: NA; v_call: TRBV7-2; cdr3_nt: TGTGCCAGCAGCTCCCATCAAGGTACCTATGGCTACACCTTC; cdr3_aa: CASSSHQGTYGYTF
clone_size: NA; j_call: TRBJ1-1; d_call: NA; v_call: TRBV5-1; cdr3_nt: TGCGCCAGCAGCTTGACATCACAGGGCCTTGAAGCTTTCTTT; cdr3_aa: CASSLTSQGLEAFF
clone_size: few; j_call: TRBJ1-2; d_call: NA; v_call: TRBV27; cdr3_nt: TGTGCCAGCAGTTTACGGTTCGGGGGAGGCTATGGCTACACCTTC; cdr3_aa: CASSLRFGGGYGYTF
clone_size: NA; j_call: TRBJ2-6; d_call: NA; v_call: TRBV28; cdr3_nt: TGTGCCAGCAGTTTGGGGACCGGGGCCAACTTCCTGACTTTC; cdr3_aa: CASSLGTGANFLTF
clone_size: once; j_call: TRBJ2-6; d_call: TRBD1; v_call: TRBV24-1; cdr3_nt: TGTGCCATCTCCCCGGGACAGGGTACCTCTGGGGCCAACGTCCTGACTTTC; cdr3_aa: CAISPGQGTSGANVLTF
clone_size: few; j_call: TRBJ2-7; d_call: TRBD1; v_call: TRBV20-1; cdr3_nt: TGCAGTGCTAGAGACGGAGTCCAGGGGGCGGAGTACTTC; cdr3_aa: CSARDGVQGAEYF
clone_size: few; j_call: TRBJ2-1; d_call: TRBD2; v_call: TRBV5-1; cdr3_nt: TGCGCCAGCAGCTTGTACCTAGCGGGAGCGGAACAGTTCTTC; cdr3_aa: CASSLYLAGAEQFF
clone_size: NA; j_call: TRBJ1-1; d_call: NA; v_call: TRBV15; cdr3_nt: TGTGCCACCAGCAGAGAAGATCCGATCACTGAAGCTTTCTTT; cdr3_aa: CATSREDPITEAFF
clone_size: NA; j_call: TRBJ1-5; d_call: TRBD1; v_call: TRBV5-1; cdr3_nt: TGCGCCAGGCTACTAGGTCGGACAGGGGGGATATATAGCAATCAGCCCCAGCATTTT; cdr3_aa: CARLLGRTGGIYSNQPQHF
clone_size: NA; j_call: TRBJ2-5; d_call: NA; v_call: TRBV20-1; cdr3_nt: TGCAGTGCTAGAGATGCGAGGGACCTAGGAGAGACCCAGTACTTC; cdr3_aa: CSARDARDLGETQYF
clone_size: many; j_call: TRBJ2-2; d_call: TRBD2; v_call: TRBV30; cdr3_nt: TGTGCCTGGGCACTGGGGGGGGTAACCGGGGAGCTGTTTTTT; cdr3_aa: CAWALGGVTGELFF
clone_size: few; j_call: TRBJ2-7; d_call: TRBD1; v_call: TRBV7-2; cdr3_nt: TGTGCCAGCAGTCCTCGACAGGGGGTACTCTCCTACGAGCAGTACTTC; cdr3_aa: CASSPRQGVLSYEQYF
clone_size: NA; j_call: TRBJ2-3; d_call: NA; v_call: TRBV6-5; cdr3_nt: TGTGCCAGCAGTCGGATGGCAGATACGCAGTATTTT; cdr3_aa: CASSRMADTQYF
clone_size: NA; j_call: TRBJ1-2; d_call: NA; v_call: TRBV12-3/TRBV12-4; cdr3_nt: TGTGCCAGCAGTCTGGGGGAGGGAAGAGGGGGCTACACCTTC; cdr3_aa: CASSLGEGRGGYTF
clone_size: few; j_call: TRBJ2-4; d_call: TRBD1; v_call: TRBV6-5; cdr3_nt: TGTGCCAGCAGTCGACAGGGGACCAAAAACATTCAGTACTTC; cdr3_aa: CASSRQGTKNIQYF
clone_size: few; j_call: TRBJ2-1; d_call: NA; v_call: TRBV5-1; cdr3_nt: TGCGCCAGCAGCGGATCGGTCGGGGGCGGCAGGAATGAGCAGTTCTTC; cdr3_aa: CASSGSVGGGRNEQFF
clone_size: NA; j_call: TRBJ2-2; d_call: NA; v_call: TRBV10-3; cdr3_nt: TGTGCCATCAGTGAGTCGTCAGGGGAGCTGTTTTTT; cdr3_aa: CAISESSGELFF
clone_size: many; j_call: TRBJ2-1; d_call: NA; v_call: TRBV29-1; cdr3_nt: TGCAGCTTCCGCGTCGGGGGCGGCCCCAATGAGCAGTTCTTC; cdr3_aa: CSFRVGGGPNEQFF